Presented here are 8 T cell receptor beta chains from one specimen sequenced in a study of blood T cell repertoires in COVID-19. Clones were read by immunoSEQ multiplex PCR, and TCRdb kept only the in-frame ones, dropping some. This sample yields about 15,000 clones, of which 75% to 85% are seen a single time; roughly 22% belongs to the top ten. The material sequenced was peripheral blood. Receptors were obtained from a man older than 75 with active or convalescent COVID-19.

CDR3 in DNA: TGCGCCAGCAGCGAGGCTATGCTCGGGGGGGCCACAACAGATACGCAGTATTTT. This gives the protein CASSEAMLGGATTDTQYF. This chain uses TRBV5-1 with TRBJ2-3; TRBD2 agrees at 8 bases. Germline V CDR1 and CDR2: SGHRS, YFSETQ. This CDR3 is 18 amino acids long. With 4 bases clipped from V and 3 bases from J, the junction kept 16 bases outside the gene matches.

This rearrangement joins TRBV6-5 to TRBJ1-1; D remains unclear. The V end lost 11 bases, the J end lost 5 bases, and 15 bases lay between the germline ends. The CDR3 spans 12 residues. CDR1 and CDR2 from the germline V gene are MNHEY and SVGAGI. In nucleotides, the CDR3 is TGTGCCGCTGGGCCGCCTGGGACTGAAGCTTTCTTT. Translating gives CAAGPPGTEAFF.

The chain combines TRBV7-2 with TRBJ2-5, with D unresolved. From germline, CDR1 is SGHTA and CDR2 FQGNSA. Trimming shortened V by 1 base and J by 5 bases, and 8 bases separated the two germline ends. CDR3 length: 13 residues. The CDR3 coding sequence is TGTGCCAGCAGCTTAGGGTCGGTGGAGACCCAGTACTTC. Translation gives CASSLGSVETQYF.

Only one count was recorded for this clone. This rearrangement joins TRBV4-1 to TRBJ2-5; TRBD1 matches 10 bases. V dropped 2 bases and J dropped 5; count of bases not matched to a gene: 14. Germline lookup yields CDR1 MGHRA and CDR2 YSYEKL. The CDR3 loop spans 18 amino acids. As DNA, the CDR3 is TGCGCCAGCAGCCAATACTATCCGGCGACAGGGGGCGCGGAGACCCAGTACTTC. The encoded protein is CASSQYYPATGGAETQYF.

V is TRBV2 and J is TRBJ2-2, with a tentative D call TRBD2 (6 bases). The V gene lost 4 bases and the J gene lost 7 bases, with 13 bases spanning the gap. The germline gives CDR1 SNHLY, CDR2 FYNNEI. This CDR3 region has 14 residues. The CDR3 DNA follows: TGTGCCAGCAGTGCCGAGGGACTCGGCGGGGAGCTGTTTTTT. Encoded protein: CASSAEGLGGELFF.

Only a few counts were recorded for this clone. The V gene is TRBV6-5, the J gene TRBJ2-3, with 11 bases that match TRBD2. After removal of 7 bases from V and 2 bases from J, the junction contained 5 bases not matched to a gene. The CDR3 covers 15 residues. CDR1 and CDR2 (germline): MNHEY, SVGAGI. The CDR3: CASNLAGGTTDTQYF. The CDR3 bases are TGTGCCAGCAATTTAGCGGGGGGGACCACAGATACGCAGTATTTT.

The chain links TRBV18 to TRBJ1-6, with D uncertain. Looked up from germline, CDR1 is KGHSH and CDR2 is LQKENI. V was cut by 4 bases and J by 8 bases, with 9 bases left in between. This CDR3 is 13 amino acids long. This chain's CDR3 is CASSRDRDSPLHF. The CDR3 DNA follows: TGTGCCAGCTCACGTGACCGGGATTCACCCCTCCACTTT.

The V gene is TRBV5-1, the J gene TRBJ2-7, with TRBD1 matching over 7 bases. V was clipped by 4 bases and J by 0 bases; unmatched bases: 7. CDR3 length: 15 residues. Germline assignment: CDR1 SGHRS and CDR2 YFSETQ. CDR3: CASSGGQTNSYEQYF. The DNA for the CDR3 is TGCGCCAGCAGCGGGGGACAGACAAACTCCTACGAGCAGTACTTC. Drawing the rest from reference TRBV5-1 and TRBJ2-7, the complete variable domain is KAGVTQTPRYLIKTRGQQVTLSCSPISGHRSVSWYQQTPGQGLQFLFEYFSETQRNKGNFPGRFSGRQFSNSRSEMNVSTLELGDSALYLCASSGGQTNSYEQYFGPGTRLTVT.